This T cell receptor (beta chain) emerged from a study of cytomegalovirus exposure and HLA in healthy donors. About the research overall: There were about 85 million unique TCRs (from HLA-typed donors) in an early data release.

Of note for this clone: Its antigen is currently unknown.

PCR involved 60 Vbeta and 13 Jbeta primers. TCRdb's table, derived via immunoSEQ multiplex PCR, lists solely in-frame clones and lacks some. The table records approximately 130,000 clones, roughly 87% of them present only once. The ends were cut back, 8 bases at V and 0 bases at J, with 7 bases in the middle. The germline CDR1 and CDR2 sequences are SEHNR and FQNEAQ (reference sequence). There are 12 residues in the CDR3. General study results and limits: Confirmation in vitro established that three CMV-associated chains were specific for CMV antigens. A later look showed TCR association rates differing by HLA locus, highest for DRB1 and lowest for HLA-C. Among the sequence variants, a highly shared cluster was likely an artifact of sequencing.

This TCR was sampled from a woman aged 18-29 years in good health and CMV-seronegative. The V and J genes are TRBV7-9 and TRBJ1-2; possibly TRBD1 for D (5 bases). The sequenced sample was PBMCs. CDR3 region: CASQGSNYGYTF. In DNA form, the CDR3 reads TGTGCCAGCCAGGGTTCTAACTATGGCTACACCTTC.